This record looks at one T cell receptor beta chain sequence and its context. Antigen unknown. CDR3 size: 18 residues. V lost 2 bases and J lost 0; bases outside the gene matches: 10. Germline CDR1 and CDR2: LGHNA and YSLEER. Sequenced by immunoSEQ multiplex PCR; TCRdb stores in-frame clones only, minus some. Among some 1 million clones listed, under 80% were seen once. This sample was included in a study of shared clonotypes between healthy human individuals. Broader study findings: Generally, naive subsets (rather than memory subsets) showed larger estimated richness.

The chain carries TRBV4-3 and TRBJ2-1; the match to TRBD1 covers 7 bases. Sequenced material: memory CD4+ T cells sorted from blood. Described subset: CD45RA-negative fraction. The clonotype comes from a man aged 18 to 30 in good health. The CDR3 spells CASSQRAVGTDSYNEQFF. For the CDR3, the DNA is TGCGCCAGCAGCCAAAGGGCTGTTGGGACAGACTCCTACAATGAGCAGTTCTTC.